A selection of T cell receptor beta chains follows, all from one sample in a study of OX40 agonist ivuxolimab in advanced cancers. Generated by immunoSEQ multiplex PCR, the TCRdb table keeps only in-frame clones and is missing some. The sample lists over 70,000 clones; under 95% were seen once. Here the sequenced sample was CD4+ or CD8+ T cells sorted from blood, taken in a trial of the OX40 agonist ivuxolimab. These receptors all come from an adult with an advanced solid tumor such as melanoma, head and neck, liver or kidney cancer. Both conserved end residues are part of each CDR3. Each record gives: J gene, V gene, D gene, clone size, CDR3 DNA, CDR3 protein. The D gene is left open where the match is weak. Expanded clones are given a class, and other clones once, few, many or no size at all.

TRBJ2-7,TRBV15,NA,few,TGTGCCACCAGCAGAGGCTCTTACGGGGAGCAGTACTTC,CATSRGSYGEQYF
TRBJ2-7,TRBV15,TRBD1,NA,TGTGCCACCAGCAGTATCACCACCTCCGGGACAGGAGCCTACGAGCAGTACTTC,CATSSITTSGTGAYEQYF
TRBJ1-1,TRBV7-9,NA,once,TGTGCCAGCAGCCCCTTTCCCGGGTACACTGAAGCTTTCTTT,CASSPFPGYTEAFF
TRBJ2-7,TRBV9,NA,once,TGTGCCAGCAGCCGCGCCCGGGACACACCCTACGAGCAGTACTTC,CASSRARDTPYEQYF
TRBJ2-3,TRBV6-6,TRBD1,NA,TGTGCCAGCAGCCGGAGAGGGGGCGCAGGCACAGATACGCAGTATTTT,CASSRRGGAGTDTQYF
TRBJ2-7,TRBV10-3,TRBD1,NA,TGTGCCATCAGTGAGCTGGACAGGATTAGCTCCTACGAGCAGTACTTC,CAISELDRISSYEQYF
TRBJ2-5,TRBV28,TRBD1,NA,TGTGCCAGCAGTTCCTGGGACAGGGGTCAAGAGACCCAGTACTTC,CASSSWDRGQETQYF
TRBJ1-1,TRBV19,TRBD1,NA,TGTGCCAGTTCGGACAGGGGGACTGAAGCTTTCTTT,CASSDRGTEAFF
TRBJ2-7,TRBV28,TRBD2,NA,TGTGCCAGCAGTTTTGGACTAGCGAGGGAGCAGTACTTC,CASSFGLAREQYF
TRBJ1-4,TRBV9,TRBD1,NA,TGTGCCAGCAGCGTCCGGGACAGGGCGCTTGCAACTAATGAAAAACTGTTTTTT,CASSVRDRALATNEKLFF
TRBJ2-3,TRBV20-1,NA,NA,TGCAGTGCTTCCTGGACATATACGCAGTATTTT,CSASWTYTQYF
TRBJ2-7,TRBV6-5,NA,NA,TGTGCCAGCAGTCACCGGGCTCATGTAGAGCAGTACTTC,CASSHRAHVEQYF
TRBJ1-1,TRBV27,TRBD1,once,TGTGCCAGCAGTTTATACCGGGACAGGATCGTTTTACCTGAAGCTTTCTTT,CASSLYRDRIVLPEAFF
TRBJ2-7,TRBV29-1,NA,NA,TGCAGCGTTGAGGGGGGCAAGAGCTCCTACGAGCAGTACTTC,CSVEGGKSSYEQYF
TRBJ2-2,TRBV7-8,NA,NA,TGTGCCAGCAGCTGGGGCAACACCGGGGAGCTGTTTTTT,CASSWGNTGELFF
TRBJ2-7,TRBV27,TRBD1,NA,TGTGCCAGCAGTTTACCCACACCACCGGACAGGGCCGAGCAGTACTTC,CASSLPTPPDRAEQYF
TRBJ2-7,TRBV7-9,NA,NA,TGTGCCAGCAGTCCCAGGGATCCCTACGAGCAGTACTTC,CASSPRDPYEQYF
TRBJ2-1,TRBV5-1,TRBD2,NA,TGCGCCAGCAGCTTGAGGGACTACCTCTTCAGTTGGGGTGAGCAGTTCTTC,CASSLRDYLFSWGEQFF
TRBJ2-5,TRBV19,TRBD2,NA,TGTGCCAGTAGCCCGGGACTAGCGGGGGGGCAAGAGACCCAGTACTTC,CASSPGLAGGQETQYF
TRBJ1-2,TRBV19,NA,NA,TGTGCCAGTAGTATCTGGGGCGGGGGGAACTATGGCTACACCTTC,CASSIWGGGNYGYTF
TRBJ2-7,TRBV27,NA,NA,TGTGCCAGCAGTTCTCCCGGTTGGGTTGAGCAGTACTTC,CASSSPGWVEQYF
TRBJ2-3,TRBV7-9,NA,NA,TGTGCCAGCAGCTTATGGGGGGACAGTGGGAAGGTAACAGATACGCAGTATTTT,CASSLWGDSGKVTDTQYF
TRBJ1-5,TRBV19,NA,once,TGTGCCAGTAGTATCCGGCCGGGTAGCAATCAGCCCCAGCATTTT,CASSIRPGSNQPQHF
TRBJ2-1,TRBV25-1,NA,NA,TGTGCCAGCAGTGAGAGGGGGAGGCCAACTTACAATGAGCAGTTCTTC,CASSERGRPTYNEQFF
TRBJ2-7,TRBV29-1,TRBD2,NA,TGCAGCGTTGAAGTGGAGCGGGAGGTTTCCTACGAGCAGTACTTC,CSVEVEREVSYEQYF
TRBJ2-3,TRBV4-1,TRBD2,NA,TGCGCCAGCAGCCCTCGAGCTACTAGCGGGGGGCCCACAGATACGCAGTATTTT,CASSPRATSGGPTDTQYF
TRBJ1-5,TRBV2,NA,few,TGTGCCAGCAGTGAATATCAGGGATTGCAGCCCCAGCATTTT,CASSEYQGLQPQHF
TRBJ2-6,TRBV4-1,NA,once,TGCGCCAGCTCCCCAGGGGTTAACTCTGGGGCCAACGTCCTGACTTTC,CASSPGVNSGANVLTF